The T cell receptor beta chain under discussion was sequenced for a study of blood T cell repertoires in COVID-19. Study-level information: Sites in the United States, Italy and Spain provided acute and convalescent COVID-19 samples.

Per the original data handling: For nucleated cells, counts were estimated from reference gene primer amplification. TCRdb keeps only in-frame clones here, not all; method: immunoSEQ multiplex PCR. V and J calls and clone size follow that table, whereas D and trimming were derived from the DNA. This sample has 100,000 to 150,000 clones, with 83% found just once. This clone appeared a few times. The J segment lost 2 bases and the V segment lost 6 bases, leaving 7 bases of the junction unmatched. The CDR3 consists of 15 residues. CDR1 and CDR2 (germline): LNHDA, SQIVND (reference sequence). V gene TRBV19 combines with J gene TRBJ2-7, with 10 bases fitting TRBD1. The origin of this receptor is a man aged 80 or over with active or convalescent COVID-19. Material: peripheral blood. CDR3 sequence reads: CASSTLGTGAYEQYF. As DNA, the CDR3 is TGTGCCAGTAGCACCCTAGGGACAGGGGCCTACGAGCAGTACTTC. Full variable domain (outside the CDR3, taken from reference TRBV19 and TRBJ2-7): DGGITQSPKYLFRKEGQNVTLSCEQNLNHDAMYWYRQDPGQGLRLIYYSQIVNDFQKGDIAEGYSVSREKKESFPLTVTSAQKNPTAFYLCASSTLGTGAYEQYFGPGTRLTVT.